A single sample is the source of the 24 T cell receptor beta chains below, sequenced in a study of CD8+ T cells in alopecia areata. This sample's treatment: oral pan-JAK inhibitor, 5-10 mg twice daily. Reverse transcription of extracted RNA yielded cDNA, which provided the sequencing template. Assay used: immunoSEQ multiplex PCR; TCRdb lists only in-frame clones, some missing. The data hold around 100,000 clones, with around 50% observed a single time. The sequences come from CD8+ T cells sorted from blood, collected at week 24, from a patient treated with tofacitinib. The receptors shown here come from a human donor with alopecia areata.

V is TRBV10-1 and J is TRBJ1-1; D is perhaps TRBD1 (5 bases). The CDR3 contains 12 residues. Trimming removed 1 base from V and 6 bases from J, with 6 bases in between. Looked up from germline, CDR1 is WNHNN and CDR2 is SYGVQD (reference sequence). The CDR3 DNA reads as TGCGCCAGCAGTGAGTGGGGGTCTGAAGCTTTCTTT. Translated: CASSEWGSEAFF.

The J gene is TRBJ2-7, the V gene TRBV27, with a weak D call TRBD1 (6 bases). Germline-derived CDR1 and CDR2 are MNHEY and SMNVEV (reference sequence). V was shortened by 5 bases and J by 3 bases, with 14 bases between the two germline ends. The CDR3 contains 14 residues. CDR3 in amino acids: CASSIQGSFYEQYF. The CDR3 DNA reads as TGTGCCAGCAGTATCCAGGGGTCCTTCTACGAGCAGTACTTC.

This clone occurred a few times. The chain is built from TRBV10-3 and TRBJ1-4; 8 positions match TRBD1. Germline trimming cut 4 bases from V and 3 bases from J; bases unmatched to any gene: 10. Germline assignment: CDR1 ENHRY and CDR2 SYGVKD. This CDR3 has 17 residues. This CDR3 is CAISGRGRVYPNEKLFF. The DNA for the CDR3 is TGTGCCATCAGTGGCAGGGGGCGCGTATACCCTAATGAAAAACTGTTTTTT.

This sequence joins TRBV6-5 and TRBJ2-7; TRBD2 might be the D (6 bases). V gave up 2 bases and J gave up 2 bases, with 10 bases separating them. Germline V lookup: CDR1 MNHEY, CDR2 SVGAGI. CDR3 length equals 14 residues. The CDR3 DNA reads TGTGCCAGCAGTTACGGGAGGCCAGCCTACGAGCAGTACTTC. Amino acids: CASSYGRPAYEQYF.

This clone appeared a few times. CDR3 bases: TGCAGCGTTGTCCTCGGGGCTAGCGGGGACTACGAGCAGTACTTC. Protein sequence: CSVVLGASGDYEQYF. The chain recombines TRBV29-1 with TRBJ2-7; 9 bases match TRBD2. V was clipped by 4 bases and J by 3 bases; unmatched bases: 10. The CDR3 contains 15 residues. Germline CDR1 reads SQVTM; CDR2 reads ANQGSEA.

This chain joins TRBV5-1 and TRBJ2-7, with D perhaps TRBD2 (5 bases). CDR1 SGHRS and CDR2 YFSETQ come from the germline V gene. The CDR3 loop spans 15 amino acids. V lost 1 base to trimming and J lost 3 bases, with 14 bases between them. As DNA, the CDR3 is TGCGCCAGCAGCTTGATTACGGGAAACGGCTACGAGCAGTACTTC. Residues: CASSLITGNGYEQYF.

V and J are TRBV2 and TRBJ2-3, with D unresolved. The length of the CDR3 is 10 residues. V dropped 6 bases and J dropped 5 bases, with 3 bases sitting between them. Germline CDR1 and CDR2: SNHLY and FYNNEI. CDR3 in amino acids: CASRGDTQYF. Written as DNA, the CDR3 is TGTGCCAGCAGAGGAGATACGCAGTATTTT.

Only a few counts were recorded for this clone. The V gene is TRBV29-1, the J gene TRBJ1-5; a weak D match, TRBD1 (5 bases). The V and J ends lost 6 bases and 0 bases respectively, with 9 bases between them. The germline V gene has CDR1 SQVTM and CDR2 ANQGSEA. This CDR3 is built from 13 residues. For the CDR3, the DNA is TGCAGCGTACAGGAGAATAGCAATCAGCCCCAGCATTTT. Translating it yields CSVQENSNQPQHF.

The gene calls are TRBV5-1 and TRBJ2-3, with TRBD2 identical over 7 bases. Germline loops: CDR1 SGHRS, CDR2 YFSETQ. The V and J ends lost 7 bases and 3 bases, in that order; junction bases with no gene match: 11. This CDR3 has 15 amino acids. CDR3 loop: CASDSSGGTTDTQYF. The CDR3 nucleotides are TGCGCCAGCGACTCTTCGGGGGGAACTACAGATACGCAGTATTTT.

The chain employs TRBV27 and TRBJ2-6; D gene unclear. Per germline, CDR1 MNHEY and CDR2 SMNVEV (reference sequence). Trimming took 1 base from V and 1 from J, leaving 2 bases between them. The CDR3 spans 14 residues. CDR3 in DNA: TGTGCCAGCAGTTTATTTTCTGGGGCCAACGTCCTGACTTTC. This codes for CASSLFSGANVLTF.

This sequence joins TRBV6-5 and TRBJ1-2; D uncertain. Germline loops: CDR1 MNHEY, CDR2 SVGAGI. Trimming pared 6 bases from V and 4 bases from J, leaving 9 bases between. The CDR3 length is 12 residues. This CDR3 reads CASRTESYGYTF. CDR3 nucleotides: TGTGCCAGCAGAACTGAAAGCTATGGCTACACCTTC.

V gene TRBV19 combines with J gene TRBJ2-4, with 9 bases lining up with TRBD1. The germline CDR1 and CDR2 sequences are LNHDA and SQIVND (reference sequence). The CDR3 sequence is 14 residues long. V was pared by 3 bases and J by 8 bases, with 5 bases of the junction left unmatched. DNA for the CDR3: TGTGCCAGTAGTATTACAGGGGGCGCGGACATTCAGTACTTC. Residues: CASSITGGADIQYF.

The chain couples TRBV6-1 to TRBJ1-1; D possibly corresponds to TRBD1 (6 bases). The germline V gene has CDR1 MNHNS and CDR2 SASEGT. V lost 6 bases and J lost 3, with 14 bases in between. The CDR3 runs to 14 residues. CDR3 coding DNA: TGTGCCAGCAGGAACAGGGAGATTTACACTGAAGCTTTCTTT. Translating it yields CASRNREIYTEAFF.

This CDR3 reads CASSLAGAGYTF. The CDR3, as DNA: TGTGCCAGCAGCTTAGCTGGGGCTGGCTACACCTTC. The chain uses TRBV7-8 and TRBJ1-2; D may be TRBD1 (5 bases). V lost 0 bases, J lost 7 bases, and 6 bases lay in between. Germline values: CDR1 SGHVS, CDR2 FQNEAQ. The CDR3 runs 12 residues.

In DNA form, the CDR3 reads TGTGCCAGCAGCCAAACAGGGATGGAAGAGACCCAGTACTTC. It encodes CASSQTGMEETQYF. The chain has TRBV4-2 and TRBJ2-5; D possibly corresponds to TRBD1 (6 bases). V was trimmed by 2 bases and J by 3 bases, leaving 10 bases between them. The CDR3 is 14 residues long. Germline V lookup: CDR1 LGHNA, CDR2 YNFKEQ.

The gene calls are TRBV5-4 and TRBJ1-3; a possible D gene is TRBD1 (5 bases). The germline V gene encodes CDR1 SGHNT and CDR2 YYREEE (reference sequence). This CDR3 contains 16 residues. V lost 0 bases to trimming and J lost 6 bases, with 16 bases between them. CDR3 in amino acids: CASSLGLEGIENTIYF. The CDR3 DNA is TGTGCCAGCAGCTTGGGCCTGGAGGGGATAGAAAACACCATATATTTT.

The chain recombines TRBV29-1 with TRBJ1-1; TRBD1 matches 7 bases. The CDR3 has 15 amino acids. V gave up 0 bases and J gave up 1 base; unmatched junction bases: 5. Per the germline V gene, CDR1 is SQVTM and CDR2 is ANQGSEA. In DNA form, the CDR3 reads TGCAGCGTTGAAGACAACAGGGGAGCGAACACTGAAGCTTTCTTT. It translates to CSVEDNRGANTEAFF.

The chain recombines TRBV27 with TRBJ1-2; 10 bases align to TRBD1. The junction had 14 bases not matched to a gene; V was cut back by 6 bases and J by 4 bases. The CDR3 covers 17 residues. The germline V gene encodes CDR1 MNHEY and CDR2 SMNVEV (reference sequence). The CDR3 DNA reads TGTGCCAGCAGCTTTACGCTTCCGGGACAGGGGTTCTATGGCTACACCTTC. Translation gives CASSFTLPGQGFYGYTF.

The table lists this clone with a few counts. This chain uses TRBV23-1 with TRBJ2-7; no definite D call. TRBV23-1 is marked as an open reading frame, function uncertain. V was shortened by 3 bases and J by 5 bases, with 14 bases between the two germline ends. CDR3 size: 14 residues. CDR3 region: CASSQFGKPHEQYF. DNA of the CDR3: TGCGCCAGCAGTCAGTTTGGGAAGCCCCACGAGCAGTACTTC.

This clone was detected a few times. The chain carries TRBV5-1 and TRBJ2-1, with D maybe TRBD1 (5 bases). The V and J ends lost 0 bases and 5 bases respectively, with 15 bases between them. The CDR3 totals 16 residues. Germline V lookup: CDR1 SGHRS, CDR2 YFSETQ. CDR3 nucleotide sequence: TGCGCCAGCAGCTTGGCCAAGAAGGGGCCTAACAATGAGCAGTTCTTC. It encodes CASSLAKKGPNNEQFF.

The chain couples TRBV27 to TRBJ1-2; possible D gene TRBD1, 6 bases. V lost 4 bases, J lost 4 bases, and 10 bases lay in between. The germline CDR1 and CDR2 sequences are MNHEY and SMNVEV (reference sequence). This CDR3 has 13 residues. CDR3 DNA sequence: TGTGCCAGCAGTTGGGCCAGGGGCTATGGCTACACCTTC. Amino acid sequence: CASSWARGYGYTF.

The chain recombines TRBV15 with TRBJ2-3, with a weak D call TRBD1 (5 bases). The CDR3 covers 15 residues. Deletions cut 3 bases from V and 4 bases from J, with 14 bases between. From germline, CDR1 is LNHNV and CDR2 YYDKDF (reference sequence). The DNA of the CDR3 is TGTGCCACCAGCAGGTTTGACAGTACAGCAGATACGCAGTATTTT. It specifies CATSRFDSTADTQYF.

The J gene is TRBJ1-2, the V gene TRBV29-1; D remains unclear. This CDR3 spans 13 amino acids. Germline V gene lookup returns CDR1 SQVTM and CDR2 ANQGSEA. Trimming stripped 1 base from V and 7 bases from J, with 13 bases between. The CDR3 nucleotides are TGCAGCGTTGAAGCAGACTGGGATGTTGGCTACACCTTC. It encodes CSVEADWDVGYTF.

Details on this clone: In the same sample, other DNA sequences code for this CDR3. The chain links TRBV5-6 to TRBJ2-1; D might be TRBD1 or TRBD2, each matching 5 bases. Germline CDR1 and CDR2: SGHDT and YYEEEE. V gave up 4 bases and J gave up 1 base, with 9 bases separating them. This CDR3 has 14 residues. CDR3 in amino acids: CASSVGDSYNEQFF. For the CDR3, the DNA is TGTGCCAGCAGCGTGGGGGATTCCTACAATGAGCAGTTCTTC.